These 27 T cell receptor beta chains originate from one sample sequenced in a study of blood T cells in healthy people across ages. Combining a sample-barcoded 5' primer with a J-beta primer mix, a second PCR ran for about 6 to 11 cycles. TCRdb itself ran the 5' RACE reads through MiXCR, one entry per CDR3 protein. The sample carries approximately 680,000 distinct CDR3 sequences, roughly 30% recorded once. Sequenced: blood. Receptor source: a woman at least 80 years old in good health.

There are many counts of this clonotype. This chain joins TRBV6-1 and TRBJ2-5, with 7 nucleotides matching TRBD1. The junction had 11 bases not matched to a gene; V was cut back by 1 base and J by 6 bases. Germline V CDR1 and CDR2: MNHNS, SASEGT. This CDR3 region has 16 residues. The CDR3 protein is CASSEVLDREGQTQYF. The CDR3 bases are TGTGCCAGCAGTGAAGTTCTTGACAGGGAAGGGCAGACCCAGTACTTC.

This rearrangement joins TRBV28 to TRBJ2-7, with no clear D. V was cut by 3 bases and J by 0 bases, with 15 bases left in between. The germline gives CDR1 MDHEN, CDR2 SYDVKM. CDR3 length: 16 residues. In nucleotides, the CDR3 is TGTGCCAGCAGTTTGTCAAGGATCCCTAGCTCCTACGAGCAGTACTTC. Translating gives CASSLSRIPSSYEQYF.

This clonotype was detected a few times. DNA of the CDR3: TGTGCCAGCAGCTTAACGGACAGGATGGGGTTCGAGCAGTACTTC. Amino acids: CASSLTDRMGFEQYF. J is TRBJ2-5 and V is TRBV7-9; TRBD1 aligns across 7 bases. The J call may not be correct, given that the DNA end is closer to TRBJ2-7. Looked up from germline, CDR1 is SEHNR and CDR2 is FQNEAQ (reference sequence). The CDR3 is made up of 15 amino acids.

This clonotype came up once. The chain carries TRBV12-3 or TRBV12-4 and TRBJ2-5; TRBD1 matches 7 bases. The J call may be in error: the DNA end matches TRBJ2-7 better. The CDR3 covers 13 residues. The CDR3 spells CASSLEQGFEQYF. DNA of the CDR3: TGTGCCAGCAGTTTGGAACAGGGGTTCGAGCAGTACTTC.

This clonotype was observed once. As DNA, the CDR3 is TGTGCCAGCAGTTCAGGACTAGCGGGAGATTTGGACATTCAGTACTTC. This sequence encodes CASSSGLAGDLDIQYF. The chain recombines TRBV12-3 or TRBV12-4 with TRBJ2-4, with 13 positions matching TRBD2. V trimming: 4 bases; J trimming: 8 bases; junction bases outside the gene matches: 8. The CDR3 covers 16 residues.

This clonotype showed up many times. V is TRBV4-2 and J is TRBJ1-2, with D possibly being TRBD1 (5 bases). Trimming removed 0 bases at V and 4 bases at J, with 15 bases between. This CDR3 spans 16 amino acids. Germline CDR1 reads LGHNA; CDR2 reads YNFKEQ. Here the CDR3 DNA reads TGTGCCAGCAGCCAAGATCGTAAGGATAGGGGCTATGGCTACACCTTC. This translates into CASSQDRKDRGYGYTF.

This clonotype was picked up one time. This may be a read error, as it is one base from a much larger clone. V and J are TRBV6-1 and TRBJ1-2; no reliable D call. This CDR3 comprises 12 residues. Germline V gene data show CDR1 as MNHNS and CDR2 as SASEGT. CDR3 loop: CASSIRRHGHTF. CDR3 coding DNA: TGTGCCAGCAGTATCAGGCGGCATGGCCACACCTTC.

V gene TRBV7-2 combines with J gene TRBJ2-5; D may be TRBD1 (6 bases). Gene TRBJ2-7 matches the end of the DNA better, so the J call may be wrong. Germline lookup yields CDR1 SGHTA and CDR2 FQGNSA. CDR3 length equals 15 residues. The CDR3 here is CASSFPKSGVDEQYF. The CDR3 DNA follows: TGTGCCAGCAGCTTCCCTAAATCAGGGGTGGACGAGCAGTACTTC.

This clonotype was counted at least ten times. The rearrangement links TRBV24-1 to TRBJ2-3, with TRBD1 matching 8 bases. V trimming: 6 bases; J trimming: 4 bases; junction bases outside the gene matches: 2. The CDR3 runs to 13 residues. Germline CDR1 KGHDR, CDR2 SFDVKD. In nucleotides, the CDR3 is TGTGCCACCAGTTTGACAGGGGCAGATACGCAGTATTTT. It encodes CATSLTGADTQYF.

In the case of this clonotype: The junction does not match germline at one end; this may be a read error. The V gene is TRBV12-3 or TRBV12-4, the J gene TRBJ2-3; no clear D gene. This CDR3 region has 14 residues. The CDR3 region has the DNA TGTGCCAGCAGTCAACGAGTGAGAGCAGATGCGCAGTATTTT. This translates into CASSQRVRADAQYF.

In its sample, this clonotype was seen a few times. The chain combines TRBV12-3 or TRBV12-4 with TRBJ2-5; D is possibly TRBD1 (6 bases). The J call is uncertain, as TRBJ2-7 better fits the DNA end. The CDR3 is made up of 11 amino acids. Here the CDR3 DNA reads TGTGCCAGTGGACAGTCTTACGAGCAGTACTTC. Its protein product is CASGQSYEQYF.

This clonotype turned up a few times. The chain links TRBV6-6 to TRBJ1-1; unclear D gene. The V end was cut by 6 bases, the J end by 2 bases, with 16 bases between. The CDR3 runs to 15 residues. Per germline, CDR1 MNHNY and CDR2 SVGAGI (reference sequence). The CDR3 DNA is TGTGCCAGCAGGCCAAGGCTTACTGGTAACACTGAAGCTTTCTTT. Translated, it gives CASRPRLTGNTEAFF.

This clonotype was seen more than once but under ten times. The chain employs TRBV12-3 or TRBV12-4 and TRBJ1-1; TRBD1 matches at 8 bases. With V trimmed by 3 bases and J by 0 bases, 3 bases remained unmatched. The CDR3 consists of 15 residues. This CDR3 is CASSFDRGMNTEAFF. The CDR3 bases are TGTGCCAGCAGTTTCGACAGGGGAATGAACACTGAAGCTTTCTTT.

This CDR3 reads CASSSNLAGGGNEQFF. The CDR3 DNA reads TGTGCCAGCAGCTCAAACCTAGCGGGGGGAGGTAATGAGCAGTTCTTC. V usage is TRBV7-2 and J usage is TRBJ2-1, with 11 bases lining up with TRBD2. There are 16 residues in the CDR3. J lost 7 bases, V lost 4 bases, and 9 bases had no gene match. In germline, CDR1 is SGHTA, CDR2 FQGNSA.

The V and J genes are TRBV20-1 and TRBJ2-5; TRBD2 aligns across 7 bases. Germline values: CDR1 DFQATT, CDR2 SNEGSKA (reference sequence). There are 12 residues in the CDR3. CDR3 sequence reads: CSGVSGGETQYF. Written as DNA, the CDR3 is TGCAGCGGAGTATCGGGAGGAGAGACCCAGTACTTC.

In this sample, this clonotype turned up a few times. The chain links TRBV14 to TRBJ2-1; TRBD2 aligns across 7 bases. The germline V gene has CDR1 SGHDN and CDR2 FVKESK. The CDR3 sequence is 13 residues long. V was clipped by 4 bases and J by 7 bases; unmatched bases: 4. CDR3 DNA: TGTGCCAGCAGCCGGGACTACTGGAATGAGCAGTTCTTC. Residues: CASSRDYWNEQFF.

This chain uses TRBV6-2 or TRBV6-3 with TRBJ1-5; D is uncertain. V was cut by 0 bases and J by 3 bases, with 9 bases left in between. Germline V lookup: CDR1 MNHEY, CDR2 SVGEGT. This CDR3 region has 15 residues. The CDR3 DNA is TGTGCCAGCAGTTACTCGATGGGGTTCAATCAGCCCCAGCATTTT. Translated: CASSYSMGFNQPQHF.

This clonotype was seen more than once but under ten times. This sequence joins TRBV6-5 and TRBJ2-3, with D uncertain. V lost 6 bases to trimming and J lost 5 bases, with 15 bases between them. Germline V CDR1 and CDR2: MNHEY, SVGAGI. The CDR3 contains 14 residues. Here the CDR3 reads CASSRASAKDTQYF. The CDR3 region has the DNA TGTGCCAGCAGCCGGGCCTCCGCGAAAGATACGCAGTATTTT.

The chain has TRBV9 and TRBJ2-3, with TRBD2 as a possible D gene (7 bases). Germline CDR1 reads SGDLS; CDR2 reads YYNGEE. The CDR3 totals 16 residues. The V end was cut by 6 bases, the J end by 3 bases, with 20 bases between. CDR3 sequence reads: CASTTSAGAGTDTQYF. The CDR3 coding sequence is TGTGCCAGCACCACTAGCGCGGGGGCCGGGACAGATACGCAGTATTTT.

This clonotype has at least ten counts. The CDR3 nucleotides read TGCAGTGCTTTAAATGCGGGTGGGAGTAGCAATCAGCCCCAGCATTTT. This sequence encodes CSALNAGGSSNQPQHF. The rearrangement joins TRBV20-1 to TRBJ1-5; D is ambiguous. CDR3 length: 16 amino acids. The V gene's germline CDR1 is DFQATT and CDR2 SNEGSKA (reference sequence). V was cut by 5 bases and J by 0 bases, with 17 bases left in between.

As regards this clonotype: A single base separates this from a much larger clone, so it may be a read error. The chain uses TRBV27 and TRBJ2-7, with TRBD2 matching 13 bases. The CDR3 sequence is 16 residues long. The V gene end was trimmed by 3 bases and the J gene end by 7 bases; junction bases not matched to a gene: 9. The germline V gene has CDR1 MNHEY and CDR2 SMNVEV (reference sequence). CDR3 coding DNA: TGTGCCAGCAGTTTGACTAGCGGGGGGCCTCTGGGGGAGCAGTACTTC. Amino acids: CASSLTSGGPLGEQYF.

There are many counts of this clonotype. This chain connects TRBV10-3 to TRBJ2-5; TRBD1 matches at 8 bases. Germline V CDR1 and CDR2: ENHRY, SYGVKD. After removal of 6 bases from V and 4 bases from J, the junction contained 10 bases not matched to a gene. There are 15 residues in the CDR3. The CDR3 here is CAISRRPGGGETQYF. As DNA, the CDR3 is TGTGCCATCAGCAGGAGGCCAGGGGGCGGAGAGACCCAGTACTTC.

This clonotype appeared a few times. The V call is TRBV9, the J call TRBJ1-1; 7 positions match TRBD1. Germline lookup yields CDR1 SGDLS and CDR2 YYNGEE. The V segment lost 2 bases and the J segment 5 bases; nucleotides outside the gene matches: 6. This CDR3 is 14 amino acids long. CDR3 coding DNA: TGTGCCAGCAGCGTTGAAGGGGGCTGGACTGAAGCTTTCTTT. Translated, it gives CASSVEGGWTEAFF.

This clonotype was counted only a few times. The chain uses TRBV29-1 and TRBJ1-1, with a possible D match to TRBD1 (5 bases). With 4 bases removed from V and 4 bases from J, the gap between germline ends came to 13 bases. Germline CDR1 and CDR2: SQVTM and ANQGSEA. The CDR3 spans 13 residues. CDR3 region: CSVGFFRATEAFF. CDR3 nucleotides: TGCAGCGTTGGGTTCTTCAGGGCCACTGAAGCTTTCTTT.

In regard to this clonotype: This is likely a read error, given that the CDR3 carries no conserved phenylalanine or tryptophan at its end. The CDR3 coding sequence is TGTGCCAGCAGCCCGGGACAGGGCCCCTACAATGAGCAGTTCGTC. Residues: CASSPGQGPYNEQFV. The chain links TRBV3-1 to TRBJ2-1, with TRBD1 matching 9 bases. CDR3 length: 15 residues. The junction had 3 bases not matched to a gene; V was cut back by 4 bases and J by 2 bases. Germline values: CDR1 LGHDT, CDR2 YNNKEL (reference sequence).

About this clonotype: This is likely a read error, given that the CDR3 carries no conserved phenylalanine or tryptophan at its end. CDR3 protein: CASRPQGVGTGGPDTQYL. The CDR3 DNA reads TGTGCCAGCAGGCCCCAGGGGGTCGGGACAGGGGGCCCAGATACGCAGTATTTG. This chain uses TRBV6-2 or TRBV6-3 with TRBJ2-3, with 12 bases matching TRBD1. Germline assignment: CDR1 MNHEY and CDR2 SVGEGT. The CDR3 covers 18 residues. J lost 4 bases, V lost 6 bases, and 14 bases had no gene match.

This clonotype was seen many times. V usage is TRBV5-8 and J usage is TRBJ2-3; D ambiguous. V was trimmed by 0 bases and J by 0 bases, leaving 8 bases between them. Germline CDR1 and CDR2: SGHTS and YDEGEE. The CDR3 is 15 residues long. The CDR3 region is CASSLGRSSTDTQYF. The CDR3 nucleotides read TGTGCCAGCAGCTTGGGACGCTCTAGCACAGATACGCAGTATTTT.